These 26 T cell receptor beta chains were sequenced from one sample in a study of blood T cell repertoires in COVID-19. Clones were sequenced by immunoSEQ multiplex PCR, and TCRdb holds only the in-frame ones, with some missing. The data hold nearly 350,000 clones, with around nine tenths observed a single time. The sample comprised peripheral blood. These receptors were taken from a woman under 30 who had recovered from COVID-19.

This clone was detected a few times. V usage is TRBV11-2 and J usage is TRBJ1-6; D uncertain. Looked up from germline, CDR1 is SGHAT and CDR2 is FQNNGV. The CDR3 loop spans 13 amino acids. Trimming took 8 bases from V and 3 from J, leaving 8 bases between them. The CDR3 DNA reads as TGTGCCAGCTCGGGAAACTATAATTCACCCCTCCACTTT. It yields the protein CASSGNYNSPLHF. Supplemented by reference TRBV11-2 and TRBJ1-6, the full variable domain reads EAGVAQSPRYKIIEKRQSVAFWCNPISGHATLYWYQQILGQGPKLLIQFQNNGVVDDSQLPKDRFSAERLKGVDSTLKIQPAKLEDSAVYLCASSGNYNSPLHFGNGTRLTVT.

The chain employs TRBV4-3 and TRBJ1-4; tentative D call: TRBD1 (6 bases). This CDR3 spans 15 amino acids. CDR1 is LGHNA, CDR2 YSLEER, per germline. The ends were cut back, 3 bases at V and 4 bases at J, with 12 bases in the middle. Written as DNA, the CDR3 is TGCGCCAGCAGCCAGGCAGGGGCGATTAATGAAAAACTGTTTTTT. This encodes CASSQAGAINEKLFF.

The chain combines TRBV30 with TRBJ2-2; D remains ambiguous. CDR3 length: 14 amino acids. The germline V gene encodes CDR1 GTSNPN and CDR2 SVGIG (reference sequence). The V end was cut by 0 bases, the J end by 6 bases, with 11 bases between. CDR3 region: CAWSVQFGPGELFF. In nucleotides, the CDR3 is TGTGCCTGGAGTGTACAGTTTGGTCCCGGGGAGCTGTTTTTT.

The genes are TRBV4-1 and TRBJ1-2, with TRBD1 matching 7 bases. CDR1 MGHRA and CDR2 YSYEKL come from the germline V gene. The CDR3 covers 16 residues. The trim removed 4 bases at V and 0 bases at J, leaving 8 bases unmatched. The CDR3 spells CASSRVPGGPNYGYTF. CDR3 bases: TGCGCCAGCAGCCGAGTACCAGGGGGGCCTAACTATGGCTACACCTTC.

J is TRBJ1-2 and V is TRBV7-2; a weak D match, TRBD1 (6 bases). This CDR3 spans 14 amino acids. Trimming took off 5 bases at V and 4 bases at J, with 14 bases between the two ends. Germline V lookup: CDR1 SGHTA, CDR2 FQGNSA. The CDR3, as DNA: TGTGCCAGCAGCCCATACAGGGAGACCTATGGCTACACCTTC. It specifies CASSPYRETYGYTF.

The V call is TRBV5-6, the J call TRBJ1-2; 8 bases are a match to TRBD1. V was pared by 0 bases and J by 3 bases, with 7 bases of the junction left unmatched. The CDR3 loop spans 16 amino acids. Germline values: CDR1 SGHDT, CDR2 YYEEEE. CDR3 region: CASSLGDRSGYYGYTF. The CDR3 DNA follows: TGTGCCAGCAGCTTGGGGGACAGGTCTGGATACTATGGCTACACCTTC. The variable domain in full, completed from reference TRBV5-6 and TRBJ1-2, reads DAGVTQSPTHLIKTRGQQVTLRCSPKSGHDTVSWYQQALGQGPQFIFQYYEEEERQRGNFPDRFSGHQFPNYSSELNVNALLLGDSALYLCASSLGDRSGYYGYTFGSGTRLTVV.

This chain uses TRBV19 with TRBJ2-2; 10 nucleotides match TRBD1. Germline assignment: CDR1 LNHDA and CDR2 SQIVND (reference sequence). Trimming took 10 bases from V and 5 from J; bases not matched to a gene: 4. The CDR3 runs to 13 residues. CDR3: CATRDRGTGELFF. CDR3 in DNA: TGTGCCACCCGGGACAGGGGTACCGGGGAGCTGTTTTTT.

This chain connects TRBV27 to TRBJ2-5; maybe TRBD2 (5 bases). The CDR3 has 13 amino acids. Trimming shortened V by 6 bases and J by 5 bases, and 13 bases separated the two germline ends. Germline V gene lookup returns CDR1 MNHEY and CDR2 SMNVEV (reference sequence). The CDR3 here is CASRPLGGETQYF. CDR3 nucleotide sequence: TGTGCCAGCAGACCCCTGGGCGGGGAGACCCAGTACTTC.

The V gene is TRBV29-1, the J gene TRBJ1-3; no clear D gene. Germline CDR1 SQVTM, CDR2 ANQGSEA. This CDR3 comprises 17 residues. V was trimmed by 7 bases and J by 1 base, leaving 23 bases between them. CDR3 DNA sequence: TGCAGCGCCAAGGGAGCGGCAGACCAGAGATCTGGAAACACCATATATTTT. Protein sequence: CSAKGAADQRSGNTIYF. The full variable domain, rest sourced from reference TRBV29-1 and TRBJ1-3, is SAVISQKPSRDICQRGTSLTIQCQVDSQVTMMFWYRQQPGQSLTLIATANQGSEATYESGFVIDKFPISRPNLTFSTLTVSNMSPEDSSIYLCSAKGAADQRSGNTIYFGEGSWLTVV.

The chain combines TRBV30 with TRBJ2-7; no firm D call. CDR1 is GTSNPN, CDR2 SVGIG, per germline (reference sequence). This CDR3 region has 17 residues. V was shortened by 5 bases and J by 0 bases, with 23 bases between the two germline ends. The DNA of the CDR3 is TGTGCCTGGCTCGACTCAACCTCAAGACCCTTCTCCTACGAGCAGTACGTC. Protein sequence: CAWLDSTSRPFSYEQYV.

V usage is TRBV25-1 and J usage is TRBJ2-3; 10 bases line up with TRBD1. V lost 1 base, J lost 2 bases, and 6 bases stayed unmatched. The V gene's germline CDR1 is MGHDK and CDR2 SYGVNS. This CDR3 region has 17 residues. DNA of the CDR3: TGTGCCAGCAGTGAATTCCGACAGGGGGCAATCACAGATACGCAGTATTTT. Protein: CASSEFRQGAITDTQYF.

This clone has a single count. This chain uses TRBV28 with TRBJ1-1; D is perhaps TRBD1 (5 bases). V shed 2 bases and J shed 11 bases, with 12 bases lying between them. The CDR3 consists of 12 residues. Per germline, CDR1 MDHEN and CDR2 SYDVKM. The CDR3 protein is CASSLNPGGAFF. The CDR3 nucleotides read TGTGCCAGCAGTTTAAATCCGGGGGGGGCTTTCTTT.

V gene TRBV7-8 combines with J gene TRBJ2-5; TRBD1 aligns across 9 bases. Trimming took 5 bases from V and 1 from J; bases not matched to a gene: 5. The germline CDR1 and CDR2 sequences are SGHVS and FQNEAQ. The CDR3 has 15 amino acids. Here the CDR3 DNA reads TGTGCCAGCAGCGCGGGACAGGGAGTCCAAGAGACCCAGTACTTC. This sequence encodes CASSAGQGVQETQYF.

V is TRBV28 and J is TRBJ1-2, with D possibly matching TRBD1 (5 bases). This CDR3 has 17 amino acids. With 3 bases removed from V and 7 bases from J, the gap between germline ends came to 24 bases. Germline lookup yields CDR1 MDHEN and CDR2 SYDVKM. CDR3 bases: TGTGCCAGCAGTTTTCGAGAAGCGGGGGGACTCACTCGTGGCTACACCTTC. This sequence encodes CASSFREAGGLTRGYTF.

The chain uses TRBV30 and TRBJ2-2, with TRBD2 matching over 9 bases. Germline trimming cut 2 bases from V and 1 base from J; bases unmatched to any gene: 8. Germline CDR1 is GTSNPN and CDR2 is SVGIG (reference sequence). This CDR3 is 17 amino acids long. The CDR3 is CAWSLTLAGLNTGELFF. CDR3 in DNA: TGTGCCTGGAGTCTGACGCTAGCGGGACTGAACACCGGGGAGCTGTTTTTT.

This rearrangement joins TRBV6-2 or TRBV6-3 to TRBJ1-5, with D uncertain. Germline V lookup: CDR1 MNHEY, CDR2 SVGEGT. The CDR3 is 14 amino acids. The V and J ends lost 5 bases and 0 bases respectively, with 8 bases between them. As DNA, the CDR3 is TGTGCCAGCAGTCGGGATAATAGCAATCAGCCCCAGCATTTT. Translation: CASSRDNSNQPQHF.

V gene TRBV20-1 combines with J gene TRBJ2-5; a possible D gene is TRBD1 (5 bases). From germline, CDR1 is DFQATT and CDR2 SNEGSKA (reference sequence). CDR3 length: 14 amino acids. Trimming left V 3 bases short and J 2 bases short, with 13 bases between. The CDR3 sequence: CSASRREPQETQYF. For the CDR3, the DNA is TGCAGTGCTAGTCGCAGGGAACCACAAGAGACCCAGTACTTC.

V usage is TRBV19 and J usage is TRBJ2-1; 8 nucleotides agree with TRBD2. The V gene's germline CDR1 is LNHDA and CDR2 SQIVND (reference sequence). The length of the CDR3 is 16 residues. J lost 7 bases, V lost 5 bases, and 13 bases had no gene match. CDR3 nucleotides: TGTGCCAGTAGTCCGCCCGGGAGGGCGGCTTCAAATGAGCAGTTCTTC. It yields the protein CASSPPGRAASNEQFF.

This sequence joins TRBV11-2 and TRBJ1-2; D unresolved. V was cut by 2 bases and J by 5 bases, with 9 bases left in between. Germline V gene lookup returns CDR1 SGHAT and CDR2 FQNNGV. This CDR3 region has 13 residues. The CDR3 DNA reads TGTGCCAGCAGCTTAAGTCGGGTTTATGGCTACACCTTC. This sequence encodes CASSLSRVYGYTF.

The chain joins TRBV5-1 to TRBJ1-3, with TRBD1 as a possible D gene (5 bases). CDR1 and CDR2 (germline): SGHRS, YFSETQ. This CDR3 has 14 residues. V lost 0 bases to trimming and J lost 4 bases, with 8 bases between them. CDR3 nucleotides: TGCGCCAGCAGCTTGGTGCAGGGAGGAAACACCATATATTTT. Amino acids: CASSLVQGGNTIYF.

The chain has TRBV19 and TRBJ2-7; no clear D. The CDR3 totals 9 residues. The germline gives CDR1 LNHDA, CDR2 SQIVND (reference sequence). V gave up 8 bases and J gave up 5 bases, with 4 bases separating them. CDR3 region: CASPHEQYV. In DNA, the CDR3 is TGTGCCAGTCCTCACGAGCAGTACGTC.

The sample holds a few counts of this clone. V gene TRBV7-8 combines with J gene TRBJ1-2; 9 bases line up with TRBD1. The V gene end was trimmed by 1 base and the J gene end by 2 bases; junction bases not matched to a gene: 5. Germline-derived CDR1 and CDR2 are SGHVS and FQNEAQ. The CDR3 is 16 residues long. The CDR3 reads CASSLDGTGRNYGYTF. CDR3 coding DNA: TGTGCCAGCAGCTTAGATGGGACAGGGCGGAACTATGGCTACACCTTC.

V gene TRBV5-5 combines with J gene TRBJ2-7; perhaps TRBD1 as D (6 bases). This CDR3 region has 15 residues. CDR1 and CDR2 from the germline V gene are SGHKS and YYEKEE (reference sequence). V was pared by 0 bases and J by 2 bases, with 12 bases between. CDR3 in amino acids: CASSLGQDLTYEQYV. DNA of the CDR3: TGTGCCAGCAGCTTGGGACAGGATCTAACCTACGAGCAGTACGTC.

The chain carries TRBV10-3 and TRBJ1-2, with 8 bases that match TRBD1. The ends lost 6 bases at V and 5 bases at J; junction bases unmatched: 8. CDR3 size: 14 residues. Germline CDR1 reads ENHRY; CDR2 reads SYGVKD. In DNA form, the CDR3 reads TGTGCCATCAGCTTCAGGGGGCTTGGTTATGGCTACACCTTC. This gives the protein CAISFRGLGYGYTF.

The rearrangement joins TRBV9 to TRBJ1-4; 7 bases line up with TRBD1. Looked up from germline, CDR1 is SGDLS and CDR2 is YYNGEE. This CDR3 is built from 15 residues. Unmatched junction bases numbered 6, after V lost 4 bases and J lost 3 bases. In DNA, the CDR3 is TGTGCCAGCAGCTTCGGGACAGCATCTAATGAAAAACTGTTTTTT. This codes for CASSFGTASNEKLFF.

The chain has TRBV28 and TRBJ2-5; 13 positions agree with TRBD2. Germline-derived CDR1 and CDR2 are MDHEN and SYDVKM. The CDR3 length is 16 residues. Germline trimming cut 5 bases from V and 3 bases from J; bases unmatched to any gene: 6. This CDR3 reads CASSGGGLAGKETQYF. Written as DNA, the CDR3 is TGTGCCAGCAGTGGTGGGGGACTAGCGGGGAAAGAGACCCAGTACTTC.